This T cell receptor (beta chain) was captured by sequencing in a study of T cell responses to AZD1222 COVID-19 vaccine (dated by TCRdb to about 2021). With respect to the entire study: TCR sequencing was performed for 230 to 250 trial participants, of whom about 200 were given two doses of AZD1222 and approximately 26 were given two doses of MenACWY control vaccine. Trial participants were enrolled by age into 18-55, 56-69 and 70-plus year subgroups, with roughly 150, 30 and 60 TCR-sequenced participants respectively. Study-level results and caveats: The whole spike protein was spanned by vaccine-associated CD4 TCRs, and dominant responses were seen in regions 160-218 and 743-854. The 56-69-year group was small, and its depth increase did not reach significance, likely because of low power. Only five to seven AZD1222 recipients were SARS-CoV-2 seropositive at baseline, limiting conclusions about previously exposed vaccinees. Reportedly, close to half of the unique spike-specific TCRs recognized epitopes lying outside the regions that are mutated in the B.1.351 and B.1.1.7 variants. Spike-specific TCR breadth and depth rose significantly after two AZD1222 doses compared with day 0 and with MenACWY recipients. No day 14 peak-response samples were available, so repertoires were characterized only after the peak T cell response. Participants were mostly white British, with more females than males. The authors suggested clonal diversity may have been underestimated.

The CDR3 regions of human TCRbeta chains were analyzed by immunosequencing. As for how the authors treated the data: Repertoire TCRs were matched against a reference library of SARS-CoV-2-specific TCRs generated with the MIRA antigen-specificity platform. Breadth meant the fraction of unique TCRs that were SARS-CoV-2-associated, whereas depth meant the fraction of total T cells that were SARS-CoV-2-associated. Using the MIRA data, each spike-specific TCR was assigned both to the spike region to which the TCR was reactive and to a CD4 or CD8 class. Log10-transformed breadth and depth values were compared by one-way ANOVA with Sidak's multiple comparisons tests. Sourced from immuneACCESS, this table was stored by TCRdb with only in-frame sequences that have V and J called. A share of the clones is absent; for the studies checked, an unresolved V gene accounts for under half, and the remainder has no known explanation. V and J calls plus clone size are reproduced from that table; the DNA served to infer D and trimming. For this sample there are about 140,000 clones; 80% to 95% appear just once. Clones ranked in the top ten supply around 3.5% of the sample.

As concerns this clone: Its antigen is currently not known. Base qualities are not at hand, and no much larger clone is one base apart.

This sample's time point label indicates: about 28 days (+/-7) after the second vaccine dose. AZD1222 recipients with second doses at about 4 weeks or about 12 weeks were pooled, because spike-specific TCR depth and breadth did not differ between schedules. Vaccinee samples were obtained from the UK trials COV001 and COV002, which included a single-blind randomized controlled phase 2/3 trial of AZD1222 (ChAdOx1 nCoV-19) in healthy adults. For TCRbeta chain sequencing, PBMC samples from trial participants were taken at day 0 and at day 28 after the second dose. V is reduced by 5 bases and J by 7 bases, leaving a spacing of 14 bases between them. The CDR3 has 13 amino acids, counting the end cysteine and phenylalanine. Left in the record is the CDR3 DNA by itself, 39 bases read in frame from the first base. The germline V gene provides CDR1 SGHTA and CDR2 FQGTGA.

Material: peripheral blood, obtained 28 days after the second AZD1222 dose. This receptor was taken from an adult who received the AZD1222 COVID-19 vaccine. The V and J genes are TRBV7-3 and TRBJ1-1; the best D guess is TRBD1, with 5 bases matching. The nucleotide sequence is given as TGTGCCAGCAGCGCCACACCCGGGGGTGAAGCTTTCTTT. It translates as CASSATPGGEAFF.